This entry describes one T cell receptor (beta chain). Its specificity is unknown. Germline-derived CDR1 and CDR2 are SGHKS and YYEKEE (reference sequence). Trimming cost V 10 bases and J 6 bases; bases outside gene matches: 10. The CDR3 has 14 amino acids. This specimen comes from a study of cytomegalovirus exposure and HLA in healthy donors. Broader study findings: Presence/absence analyses assumed roughly uniform sequencing depth across donors. Association of fewer than 20,000 TCR beta sequences with HLA alleles was found at 0.05 false discovery rate in a later analysis. A later analysis reported that several of the most significant clusters appeared to be linked to common viral pathogens, among them Epstein-Barr virus.

The PCR contained 60 Vbeta and 13 Jbeta primers. TCRdb keeps only in-frame clones here, not all; method: immunoSEQ multiplex PCR. The data contain 110,000 to 150,000 clones, about four fifths of them singletons. Material: PBMCs. This receptor was taken from a male donor in good health and CMV-seronegative. This sequence joins TRBV5-5 and TRBJ2-1, with 10 nucleotides matching TRBD2. This CDR3 is CACGGAGGPNEQFF. CDR3 nucleotides: TGTGCCTGTGGTGGAGCGGGAGGGCCCAATGAGCAGTTCTTC. Supplemented by reference TRBV5-5 and TRBJ2-1, the full variable domain reads DAGVTQSPTHLIKTRGQQVTLRCSPISGHKSVSWYQQVLGQGPQFIFQYYEKEERGRGNFPDRFSARQFPNYSSELNVNALLLGDSALYLCACGGAGGPNEQFFGPGTRLTVL.